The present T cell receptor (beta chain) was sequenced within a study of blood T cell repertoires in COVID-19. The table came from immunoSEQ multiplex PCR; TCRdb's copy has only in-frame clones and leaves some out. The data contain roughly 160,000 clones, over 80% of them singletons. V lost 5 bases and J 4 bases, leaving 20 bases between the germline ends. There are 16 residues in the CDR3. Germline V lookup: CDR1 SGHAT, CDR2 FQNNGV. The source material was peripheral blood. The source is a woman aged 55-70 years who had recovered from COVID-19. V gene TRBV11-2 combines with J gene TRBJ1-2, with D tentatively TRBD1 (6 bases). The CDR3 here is CASSSNTGIRGYGYTF. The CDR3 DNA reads TGTGCCAGCAGCAGTAACACAGGGATCCGGGGCTATGGCTACACCTTC.